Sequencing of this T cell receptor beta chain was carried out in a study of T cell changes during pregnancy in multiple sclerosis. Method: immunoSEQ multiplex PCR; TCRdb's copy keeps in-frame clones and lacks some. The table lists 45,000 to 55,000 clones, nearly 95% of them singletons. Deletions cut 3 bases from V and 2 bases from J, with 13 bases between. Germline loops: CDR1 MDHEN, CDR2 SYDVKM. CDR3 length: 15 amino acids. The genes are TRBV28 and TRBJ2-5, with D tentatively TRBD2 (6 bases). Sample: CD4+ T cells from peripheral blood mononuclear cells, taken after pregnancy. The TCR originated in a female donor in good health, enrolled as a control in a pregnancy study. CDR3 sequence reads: CASSFGIGLQETQYF. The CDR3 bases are TGTGCCAGCAGTTTTGGGATCGGACTACAAGAGACCCAGTACTTC.